What follows are 10 T cell receptor beta chains derived from one specimen sequenced in a study of T cells in Graves' hyperthyroidism and ophthalmopathy. From RNA transcripts, TCR beta CDR3 regions were amplified. The HTBI primer set drove a first-round RT-PCR of the TCR CDR3. MiXCR, run by TCRdb on the multiplex PCR reads, gives a single entry per CDR3 protein. The sample has approximately 720,000 distinct CDR3 sequences, approximately 18% seen once. The specimen sequenced was blood. The receptors come from a woman between 50 and 59 years old with Graves' hyperthyroidism that later progressed to Graves' ophthalmopathy.

This clonotype was seen repeatedly, ten times or more. The chain carries TRBV20-1 and TRBJ1-3, with D unresolved. V was pared by 3 bases and J by 3 bases, with 3 bases between. Germline assignment: CDR1 DFQATT and CDR2 SNEGSKA (reference sequence). The CDR3 is 11 residues long. The CDR3 here is CSASDGNTIYF. CDR3 coding DNA: TGCAGTGCTAGCGATGGAAACACCATATATTTT.

This clonotype was seen only a few times. The V call is TRBV7-9, the J call TRBJ2-2; 8 nucleotides align to TRBD2. Germline V lookup: CDR1 SEHNR, CDR2 FQNEAQ (reference sequence). The CDR3 loop spans 16 amino acids. The V segment lost 5 bases and the J segment 5 bases; nucleotides outside the gene matches: 10. CDR3 nucleotides: TGTGCCAGCAGCCCACCCGCGGGGGGACGTACCGGGGAGCTGTTTTTT. Residues: CASSPPAGGRTGELFF.

This clonotype was recorded many times. The CDR3 sequence: CASSEQGYKGKLFF. CDR3 DNA: TGTGCCAGCAGTGAACAGGGGTATAAGGGAAAACTGTTTTTT. This chain joins TRBV2 and TRBJ1-4, with D tentatively TRBD1 (6 bases). Germline loops: CDR1 SNHLY, CDR2 FYNNEI. Trimming shortened V by 2 bases and J by 10 bases, and 14 bases separated the two germline ends. The CDR3 has 14 amino acids.

This clonotype has a handful of counts. The V call is TRBV2, the J call TRBJ1-1, with D unclear. The germline V and J ends were trimmed by 6 bases and 0 bases, with 17 bases remaining between them. This CDR3 contains 16 residues. The germline gives CDR1 SNHLY, CDR2 FYNNEI. The CDR3 here is CASSPGLEQLNTEAFF. The CDR3 region has the DNA TGTGCCAGCAGCCCCGGACTGGAACAGTTGAACACTGAAGCTTTCTTT.

V gene TRBV10-3 combines with J gene TRBJ2-7; D unresolved. Per germline, CDR1 ENHRY and CDR2 SYGVKD. The CDR3 spans 13 residues. V was cut by 5 bases and J by 0 bases, with 8 bases left in between. The CDR3 here is CAISPGSSYEQYF. Here the CDR3 DNA reads TGTGCCATCAGTCCCGGTAGCTCCTACGAGCAGTACTTC.

The chain couples TRBV30 to TRBJ2-5; the match to TRBD1 covers 7 bases. The V gene's germline CDR1 is GTSNPN and CDR2 SVGIG (reference sequence). The length of the CDR3 is 13 residues. The trim removed 5 bases at V and 4 bases at J, leaving 7 bases unmatched. CDR3 coding DNA: TGTGCCTGGGGGCCGGGACAGCCAGAGACCCAGTACTTC. Amino acid sequence: CAWGPGQPETQYF. Supplemented by reference TRBV30 and TRBJ2-5, the full variable domain reads SQTIHQWPATLVQPVGSPLSLECTVEGTSNPNLYWYRQAAGRGLQLLFYSVGIGQISSEVPQNLSASRPQDRQFILSSKKLLLSDSGFYLCAWGPGQPETQYFGPGTRLLVL.

This clonotype was detected a few times. CDR3 residues: CAISPLGGEQFF. For the CDR3, the DNA is TGTGCCATCAGTCCCCTAGGGGGTGAGCAGTTCTTC. The V and J genes are TRBV10-3 and TRBJ2-1, with D tentatively TRBD1 (6 bases). The V gene's germline CDR1 is ENHRY and CDR2 SYGVKD. The CDR3 totals 12 residues. V lost 5 bases, J lost 9 bases, and 11 bases lay in between.

This clonotype has only a few counts. CDR3 amino acids: CASSVGSGQSTSNEKLFF. CDR3 coding DNA: TGTGCCAGCAGCGTAGGATCGGGACAGAGTACCTCTAATGAAAAACTGTTTTTT. V and J are TRBV9 and TRBJ1-4; 7 positions match TRBD1. J lost 3 bases, V lost 0 bases, and 11 bases had no gene match. The V gene's germline CDR1 is SGDLS and CDR2 YYNGEE. This CDR3 contains 18 residues.

This clonotype was counted between two and nine times. The chain has TRBV7-2 and TRBJ2-3, with 8 bases aligning to TRBD1. Germline V lookup: CDR1 SGHTA, CDR2 FQGNSA. Trimming took 5 bases from V and 6 from J; bases not matched to a gene: 13. CDR3 length: 16 residues. CDR3: CASSTRMQGAGDTQYF. The CDR3 coding sequence is TGTGCCAGCAGCACTCGAATGCAGGGGGCAGGGGATACGCAGTATTTT.

This clonotype was recorded many times. The chain uses TRBV20-1 and TRBJ2-7, with D unresolved. V lost 2 bases, J lost 4 bases, and 12 bases lay in between. The CDR3 extends over 13 amino acids. The germline gives CDR1 DFQATT, CDR2 SNEGSKA (reference sequence). The CDR3 loop is CSARKVSRYEQYF. In DNA form, the CDR3 reads TGCAGTGCTAGAAAGGTTAGCAGGTACGAGCAGTACTTC.